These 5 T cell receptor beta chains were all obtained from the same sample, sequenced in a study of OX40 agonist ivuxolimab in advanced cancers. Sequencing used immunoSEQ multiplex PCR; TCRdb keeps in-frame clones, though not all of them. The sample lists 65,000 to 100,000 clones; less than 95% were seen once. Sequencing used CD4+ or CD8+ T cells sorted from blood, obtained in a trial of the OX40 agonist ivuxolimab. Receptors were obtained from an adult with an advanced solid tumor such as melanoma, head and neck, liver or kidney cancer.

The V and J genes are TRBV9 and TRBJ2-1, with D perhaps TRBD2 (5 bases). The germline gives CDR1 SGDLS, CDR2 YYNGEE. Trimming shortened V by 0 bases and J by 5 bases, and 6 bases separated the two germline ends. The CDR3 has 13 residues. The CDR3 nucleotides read TGTGCCAGCAGCGTAGGAGGGAACAATGAGCAGTTCTTC. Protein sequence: CASSVGGNNEQFF.

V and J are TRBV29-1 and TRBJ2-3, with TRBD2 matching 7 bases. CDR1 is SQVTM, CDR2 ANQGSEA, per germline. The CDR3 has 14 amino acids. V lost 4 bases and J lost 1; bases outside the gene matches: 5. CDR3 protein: CSVAGGSRTDTQYF. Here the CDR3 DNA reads TGCAGCGTTGCCGGGGGGAGTCGCACAGATACGCAGTATTTT.

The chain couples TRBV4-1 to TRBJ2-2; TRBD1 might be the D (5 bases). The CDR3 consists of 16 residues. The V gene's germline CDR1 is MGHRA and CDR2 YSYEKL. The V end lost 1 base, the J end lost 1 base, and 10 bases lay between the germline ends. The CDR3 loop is CASSQVDSLNTGELFF. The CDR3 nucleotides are TGCGCCAGCAGCCAAGTTGACAGCTTGAACACCGGGGAGCTGTTTTTT.

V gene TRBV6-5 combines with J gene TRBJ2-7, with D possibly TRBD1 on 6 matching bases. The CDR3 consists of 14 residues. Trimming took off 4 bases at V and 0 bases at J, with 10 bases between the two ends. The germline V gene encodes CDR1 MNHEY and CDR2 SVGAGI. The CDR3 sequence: CASSSDRTSYEQYF. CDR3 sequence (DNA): TGTGCCAGCAGTTCCGACAGGACCTCCTACGAGCAGTACTTC.

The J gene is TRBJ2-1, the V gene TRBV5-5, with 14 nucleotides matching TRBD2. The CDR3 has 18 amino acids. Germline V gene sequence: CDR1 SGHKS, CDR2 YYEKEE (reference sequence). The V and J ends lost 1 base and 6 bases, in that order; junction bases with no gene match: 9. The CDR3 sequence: CASSLLRLAGGRRNEQFF. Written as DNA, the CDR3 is TGTGCCAGCAGCTTGCTACGACTAGCGGGGGGGCGGCGCAATGAGCAGTTCTTC. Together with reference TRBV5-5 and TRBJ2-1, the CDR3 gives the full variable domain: DAGVTQSPTHLIKTRGQQVTLRCSPISGHKSVSWYQQVLGQGPQFIFQYYEKEERGRGNFPDRFSARQFPNYSSELNVNALLLGDSALYLCASSLLRLAGGRRNEQFFGPGTRLTVL.